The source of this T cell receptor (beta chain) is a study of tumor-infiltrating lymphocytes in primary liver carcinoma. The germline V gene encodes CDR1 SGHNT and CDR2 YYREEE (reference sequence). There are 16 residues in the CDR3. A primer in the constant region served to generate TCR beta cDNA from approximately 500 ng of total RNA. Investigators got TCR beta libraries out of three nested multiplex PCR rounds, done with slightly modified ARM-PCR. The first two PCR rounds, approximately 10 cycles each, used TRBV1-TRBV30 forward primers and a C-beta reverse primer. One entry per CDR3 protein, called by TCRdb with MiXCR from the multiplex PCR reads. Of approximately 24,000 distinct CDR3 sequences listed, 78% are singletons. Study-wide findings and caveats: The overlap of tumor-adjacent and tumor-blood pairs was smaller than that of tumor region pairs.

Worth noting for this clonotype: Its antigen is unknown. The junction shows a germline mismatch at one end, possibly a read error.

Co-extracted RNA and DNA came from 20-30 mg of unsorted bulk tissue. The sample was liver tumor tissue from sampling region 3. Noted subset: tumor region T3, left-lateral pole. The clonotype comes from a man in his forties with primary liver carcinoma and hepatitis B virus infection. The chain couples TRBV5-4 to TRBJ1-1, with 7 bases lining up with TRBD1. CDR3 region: CASSLSPQGGGTEAFF. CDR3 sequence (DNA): TGTGCCAGTAGCTTGAGCCCCCAAGGGGGCGGCACTGAAGCTTTCTTT.